Listed below are T cell receptor beta chains from one sample, sequenced in a study of beta chain features in type 1 diabetes. The assay was immunoSEQ multiplex PCR, and TCRdb's table has in-frame clones only and misses some. This sample has a few hundred thousand clones, with 8% to 10% found just once. Sequencing was performed on central memory CD4+ T cells from blood. The receptors originated from a man aged 30 to 45 with type 1 diabetes. CDR3s include the opening cysteine and the closing phenylalanine or tryptophan. The order of the fields is clone size, V gene, J gene, D gene, CDR3 DNA, CDR3 protein. A D gene is named only where the DNA matches it firmly. Clone sizes are given selectively: once, few, many, or a class where the clone is expanded.

>-|TRBV10-3|TRBJ1-5|-
TGTGCCATCATAGGTCAGCCCCAGCATTTT
CAIIGQPQHF
>few|TRBV21-1|TRBJ2-3|-
TGTGCCAGCAGCAAGAGTCCAGGGGCGGGTAGCACAGATACGCAGTATTTT
CASSKSPGAGSTDTQYF
>many|TRBV7-9|TRBJ1-2|-
TGTGCCAGCAGCTTAACTGACGCGGGTAACTATGGCTACACCTTC
CASSLTDAGNYGYTF
>few|TRBV27|TRBJ2-2|-
TGTGCCAGCAACCCCGGGAGTGCGACGGGGGAGCTGTTTTTT
CASNPGSATGELFF
>few|TRBV7-3|TRBJ2-5|TRBD2
TGTGCCAGCAGCTTCCGGGGGGAAGAGACCCAGTACTTC
CASSFRGEETQYF
>-|TRBV5-1|TRBJ1-5|-
TGCGCCAGCAGCTTGGGGGGAGGGAGCAATCAGCCCCAGCATTTT
CASSLGGGSNQPQHF
>-|TRBV19|TRBJ2-2|TRBD1
TGTGCCGCCCGGGGACAGGGGGTTCTCGGGGAGCTGTTTTTT
CAARGQGVLGELFF
>few|TRBV19|TRBJ2-7|TRBD1
TGTGCCAGTGCCCCCGGGACAGGGAGCTCCTACGAGCAGTACTTC
CASAPGTGSSYEQYF
>few|TRBV5-1|TRBJ2-2|-
TGCGCCAGCAGCTTGGAGGCACCCGAGACCGGGGAGCTGTTTTTT
CASSLEAPETGELFF
>-|TRBV28|TRBJ1-1|TRBD1
TGTGCCAGCAGTCTTGCAGGGGGTGGTGAAGCTTTCTTT
CASSLAGGGEAFF
>few|TRBV7-6|TRBJ2-3|-
TGTGCCAGCAGCTTATATCGGGAAGATACGCAGTATTTT
CASSLYREDTQYF
>few|TRBV2|TRBJ2-1|TRBD2
TGTGCCAGTTCGGCGGGAGGCCCTAATGAGCAGTTCTTC
CASSAGGPNEQFF
>-|TRBV10-2|TRBJ2-7|TRBD2
TGCGCCAGCAGTGAGACGGTAGCGGGAAGCGAGCAGTACTTC
CASSETVAGSEQYF
>-|TRBV6-5|TRBJ2-1|-
TGTGCCAGCAGCAACCGGCTCCTCTTTGAGCAGTTCTTC
CASSNRLLFEQFF
>-|TRBV4-1|TRBJ2-1|TRBD2
TGCGCCAGCAGCCAAGTCCAGCGGGAGACCCTTGAGCAGTTCTTC
CASSQVQRETLEQFF
>few|TRBV11-2|TRBJ2-7|-
TGTGCCAGCAGCTTGTCAGGGCACGCGGATGTGCAGTACTTC
CASSLSGHADVQYF
>few|TRBV5-1|TRBJ2-5|-
TGCGCCAGCAGCTTGGGACTGGAGACCCAGTACTTC
CASSLGLETQYF
>-|TRBV7-9|TRBJ1-5|-
TGTGCCAGCAGCTTAAATAGTCTAGGGGATCAGCCCCAGCATTTT
CASSLNSLGDQPQHF
>-|TRBV28|TRBJ1-5|TRBD1
TGTGCCAGCAGCCAGGGACAGGGGGCAGATCAGCCCCAGCATTTT
CASSQGQGADQPQHF
>-|TRBV5-1|TRBJ2-7|-
TGCGCCAGCAGCTTACAGGCCCTTGTAGCGTATAACTACGAGCAGTACTTC
CASSLQALVAYNYEQYF
>few|TRBV23-1|TRBJ1-1|TRBD1
TGCGCCAGCAGTCCGTCAGACAGGGGGAACACTGAAGCTTTCTTT
CASSPSDRGNTEAFF
>few|TRBV25-1|TRBJ2-1|TRBD2
TGTGCCAGCAGTGAGGTGGGAGGGAAGAACAATGAGCAGTTCTTC
CASSEVGGKNNEQFF
>-|TRBV5-6|TRBJ2-1|-
TGTGCCAGCAGCCCTAGGGGGAGGGTTGCTAGGCATGAGCAGTTCTTC
CASSPRGRVARHEQFF
>-|TRBV10-3|TRBJ1-3|-
TGTGCCATCAGTGTAGTCAATGGAAACACCATATATTTT
CAISVVNGNTIYF
>-|TRBV4-2|TRBJ2-3|TRBD1
TGTGCCAGCAGCCAAGATCAGGGGACAGGGGGAACAGATACGCAGTATTTT
CASSQDQGTGGTDTQYF
>-|TRBV6-5|TRBJ1-3|-
TGTGCCAGCAGTTACGGACAGCCGACCGCTGGAAACACCATATATTTT
CASSYGQPTAGNTIYF
>few|TRBV28|TRBJ1-5|-
TGTGCCAGCAGTTTATCCGGAGCCGCGGGGAACAATCAGCCCCAGCATTTT
CASSLSGAAGNNQPQHF
>few|TRBV11-2|TRBJ1-4|-
TGTGCCAGCAGCTTAGAGCGGGCAACTAATGAAAAACTGTTTTTT
CASSLERATNEKLFF
>many|TRBV5-5|TRBJ2-6|-
TGTGCCAGCAGCTCTCCGGGAGAGCAATCTGGGGCCAACGTCCTGACTTTC
CASSSPGEQSGANVLTF
>many|TRBV11-1|TRBJ2-1|-
TGTGCCAGCAGCGGCCGAGCAGCTGAGCAGTTCTTC
CASSGRAAEQFF
>-|TRBV7-7|TRBJ2-6|-
TGTGCCAGCCCCTTGGGCAGTGGGGGCCCTGGGGCCAACGTCCTGACTTTC
CASPLGSGGPGANVLTF
>-|TRBV13|TRBJ2-7|-
TGTGCCAGCAAGAGGACGGAGTCGAAGGAGCAGTACTTC
CASKRTESKEQYF
>-|TRBV7-6|TRBJ2-2|-
TGTGCCAGCAGCAAAATGTATCCCGGGGAGCTGTTTTTT
CASSKMYPGELFF
>-|TRBV5-6|TRBJ2-7|-
TGTGCCAGCACCTTTAAGGGCAGGGGGGTGAGGGAGCAGTACTTC
CASTFKGRGVREQYF
>few|TRBV6-5|TRBJ2-1|TRBD2
TGTGCCAGCAGGTCTAGCGGGAGCAATGAGCAGTTCTTC
CASRSSGSNEQFF
>-|TRBV5-6|TRBJ2-1|TRBD1
TGTGCCAGCAGCAACGACAGGGGAGAGCAGTTCTTC
CASSNDRGEQFF
>-|TRBV7-2|TRBJ1-5|-
TGTGCCAGCAGCTTGCTGGGTGACGATCAGCCCCAGCATTTT
CASSLLGDDQPQHF
>few|TRBV5-1|TRBJ2-7|TRBD1
TGCGCCAGCAGACCGGGACAGGGGGCCTACGAGCAGTACTTC
CASRPGQGAYEQYF
>few|TRBV2|TRBJ2-5|TRBD2
TGTGCCAGCAATGGACTAGCGGGCCAAGAGACCCAGTACTTC
CASNGLAGQETQYF
>-|TRBV10-3|TRBJ2-3|-
TGTGCCATCACCGAGTTTAGCCGCTACACAGATACGCAGTATTTT
CAITEFSRYTDTQYF
>-|TRBV30|TRBJ2-1|-
TGTGCCTGGGCCCTCATTACAGATAGCTACAATGAGCAGTTCTTC
CAWALITDSYNEQFF
>few|TRBV6-5|TRBJ2-3|-
TGTGCCAGCAGTTATTCGGGCAGGCGCGCAGATACGCAGTATTTT
CASSYSGRRADTQYF
>few|TRBV27|TRBJ1-2|TRBD1
TGTGCCAGCACCCCTTGGACAGGGGGTAGAGAAAACTATGGCTACACCTTC
CASTPWTGGRENYGYTF
>-|TRBV2|TRBJ1-1|-
TGTGCCAGCAGTGGAGGGGTTCTTGGGAACACTGAAGCTTTCTTT
CASSGGVLGNTEAFF
>-|TRBV7-2|TRBJ2-1|TRBD2
TGTGCCAGCAGCTTAGGACTAGCGGGAGGTTACAATGAGCAGTTCTTC
CASSLGLAGGYNEQFF
>-|TRBV30|TRBJ2-1|TRBD1
TGTGCCTGGAGGACCTCTAAGAGGGGGCAGACCTACAATGAGCAGTTCTTC
CAWRTSKRGQTYNEQFF
>few|TRBV30|TRBJ2-1|TRBD1
TGTGCCTGGATGACACACAGGGGGAGCTCCTACAATGAGCAGTTCTTC
CAWMTHRGSSYNEQFF
>few|TRBV18|TRBJ2-7|-
TGTGCCAGCTCACCAGAAGATTTGAACTACGAGCAGTACTTC
CASSPEDLNYEQYF
>few|TRBV7-2|TRBJ2-1|TRBD2
TGTGCCAGCAGCCTTCAAGCCGGGACTATGAACAATGAGCAGTTCTTC
CASSLQAGTMNNEQFF
>-|TRBV27|TRBJ2-5|TRBD1
TGTGCCAGCATGGACAGGGGGCGCCTGGAGACCCAGTACTTC
CASMDRGRLETQYF
>few|TRBV28|TRBJ2-3|-
TGTGCCAGCAGTCCCCCCTCGGTAGTAGGGGGTCGAGATACGCAGTATTTT
CASSPPSVVGGRDTQYF
>few|TRBV7-3|TRBJ2-6|TRBD1
TGTGCCAGCAGCTTGGACAGGGGATCTAGGACTGGGGCCAACGTCCTGACTTTC
CASSLDRGSRTGANVLTF
>few|TRBV11-2|TRBJ2-7|TRBD2
TGTGCCAGCAGCCTTAGCGGGGATGCCTACGAGCAGTACTTC
CASSLSGDAYEQYF
>-|TRBV5-4|TRBJ2-2|-
TGTGCCAGCAGCTTGCCGGCCAGGGAGCTGTTTTTT
CASSLPARELFF